These T cell receptor beta chains were read from a single sample in a study of blood T cell repertoires in COVID-19. The method was immunoSEQ multiplex PCR; TCRdb's version includes in-frame clones alone and lacks a portion of them. This sample has hundreds of thousands of clones, with approximately 91% found just once. The sequencing sample was made of peripheral blood. All receptors come from a man in his fifties or sixties who had recovered from COVID-19. CDR3s include the opening cysteine and the closing phenylalanine or tryptophan. Fields, in order: V gene, clone size, CDR3 protein. Clone size, where shown, is once, few, many, or a class for clones that have expanded.

V: TRBV20-1; size: once; CDR3: CSASASGSYNEQFF
V: TRBV11-2; size: -; CDR3: CASSLARVREQYF
V: TRBV5-1; size: -; CDR3: CASSGVESYEQYF
V: TRBV29-1; size: -; CDR3: CSLRGGNEQFF
V: TRBV7-2; size: -; CDR3: CASSPRQGQGEGYTF
V: TRBV20-1; size: once; CDR3: CSASHPGQGHGYTF
V: TRBV6-2/TRBV6-3; size: -; CDR3: CASSRRGGPTTDTQYF
V: TRBV7-3; size: -; CDR3: CASSAGGFVLGEQFF
V: TRBV3-1/TRBV3-2; size: -; CDR3: CASSQERTSGRGSTDTQYF
V: TRBV7-2; size: -; CDR3: CASSLEREETQYF
V: TRBV6-1; size: few; CDR3: CASSEDGAPRPQHF
V: TRBV14; size: -; CDR3: CASSQDPYYEQYF